Following are 19 T cell receptor beta chains from one sample sequenced in a study of blood T cell repertoires in COVID-19. Sequenced by immunoSEQ multiplex PCR; TCRdb stores in-frame clones only, minus some. In the table there are 200,000 to 300,000 clones, approximately 86% of which are singletons. The sample taken for sequencing was peripheral blood. These receptors were collected from a woman aged 55 to 70 with active or convalescent COVID-19.

This rearrangement joins TRBV6-1 to TRBJ2-4; possible D gene TRBD2, 5 bases. Trimming removed 3 bases at V and 0 bases at J, with 12 bases between. Germline assignment: CDR1 MNHNS and CDR2 SASEGT. The CDR3 is 16 residues long. CDR3 bases: TGTGCCAGCAGTGATTCCGGACTTCTAGCCAAAAACATTCAGTACTTC. Translated: CASSDSGLLAKNIQYF.

V is TRBV7-9 and J is TRBJ2-7; TRBD1 aligns across 8 bases. The CDR3 is 16 amino acids. Unmatched junction bases numbered 12, after V lost 5 bases and J lost 3 bases. Germline V gene data show CDR1 as SEHNR and CDR2 as FQNEAQ (reference sequence). The CDR3, as DNA: TGTGCCAGCAGCCCATCCAGGACAGGGAACGTCTACGAGCAGTACTTC. Translating it yields CASSPSRTGNVYEQYF. Complete variable domain (other parts from reference TRBV7-9 and TRBJ2-7): DTGVSQNPRHKITKRGQNVTFRCDPISEHNRLYWYRQTLGQGPEFLTYFQNEAQLEKSRLLSDRFSAERPKGSFSTLEIQRTEQGDSAMYLCASSPSRTGNVYEQYFGPGTRLTVT.

This chain joins TRBV7-3 and TRBJ2-1; a possible D gene is TRBD2 (6 bases). This CDR3 region has 16 residues. Trimming took 1 base from V and 3 from J, leaving 13 bases between them. Looked up from germline, CDR1 is SGHTA and CDR2 is FQGTGA. Written as DNA, the CDR3 is TGTGCCAGCAGCTTAAACCCGGCGGGGAGCTACAATGAGCAGTTCTTC. Residues: CASSLNPAGSYNEQFF.

The J gene is TRBJ1-1, the V gene TRBV12-3 or TRBV12-4; D gene ambiguous. CDR3 size: 13 residues. Trimming took off 3 bases at V and 1 base at J, with 6 bases between the two ends. The CDR3 spells CASSFKQNTEAFF. The CDR3 DNA reads as TGTGCCAGCAGTTTTAAACAGAACACTGAAGCTTTCTTT.

The chain carries TRBV4-2 and TRBJ2-1, with 12 bases that match TRBD2. This CDR3 comprises 17 residues. The V gene end was trimmed by 2 bases and the J gene end by 2 bases; junction bases not matched to a gene: 4. The germline CDR1 and CDR2 sequences are LGHNA and YNFKEQ. The CDR3 nucleotides are TGTGCCAGCAGCCAAAGACTAGCGGGGGTCGCCTACAATGAGCAGTTCTTC. Translation gives CASSQRLAGVAYNEQFF.

This clone showed up just a few times. J is TRBJ1-5 and V is TRBV28; 7 nucleotides agree with TRBD1. Trimming removed 8 bases from V and 6 bases from J; junction bases left unmatched: 4. The CDR3 has 12 residues. Germline V gene lookup returns CDR1 MDHEN and CDR2 SYDVKM. The CDR3 sequence is CASDRVGQPQHF. CDR3 DNA sequence: TGTGCCAGCGACAGGGTAGGTCAGCCCCAGCATTTT. The full variable domain, in which reference TRBV28 and TRBJ1-5 provide the parts outside the CDR3, is DVKVTQSSRYLVKRTGEKVFLECVQDMDHENMFWYRQDPGLGLRLIYFSYDVKMKEKGDIPEGYSVSREKKERFSLILESASTNQTSMYLCASDRVGQPQHFGDGTRLSIL.

This clone was seen a few times. This chain uses TRBV7-8 with TRBJ1-1; D remains ambiguous. The CDR3 covers 15 residues. Looked up from germline, CDR1 is SGHVS and CDR2 is FQNEAQ. Trimming cost V 5 bases and J 1 base, with 14 bases left between them. CDR3 amino acids: CASSPWSGENTEAFF. CDR3 DNA sequence: TGTGCCAGCAGCCCTTGGTCCGGAGAGAACACTGAAGCTTTCTTT.

V usage is TRBV19 and J usage is TRBJ2-1; TRBD1 agrees at 10 bases. Trimming removed 5 bases from V and 7 bases from J; junction bases left unmatched: 5. Germline lookup yields CDR1 LNHDA and CDR2 SQIVND (reference sequence). This CDR3 region has 14 residues. CDR3 sequence (DNA): TGTGCCAGTAGTCCCCGACAGGGGGCTAATGAGCAGTTCTTC. This gives the protein CASSPRQGANEQFF.

The chain uses TRBV23-1 and TRBJ1-1; 7 bases are a match to TRBD1. TRBV23-1 is assigned to the ORF class and has an uncertain function. The CDR3 length is 17 residues. V gave up 2 bases and J gave up 0 bases; unmatched junction bases: 9. The CDR3 nucleotides read TGCGCCAGCAGTCAACCCGGGACAGCGAATATGAACACTGAAGCTTTCTTT. Its protein product is CASSQPGTANMNTEAFF.

V usage is TRBV29-1 and J usage is TRBJ1-1; 11 positions match TRBD1. CDR1 is SQVTM, CDR2 ANQGSEA, per germline. The CDR3 contains 14 residues. The V gene end was trimmed by 3 bases and the J gene end by 7 bases; junction bases not matched to a gene: 7. The CDR3 region is CSVEVGQGVNEAFF. CDR3 DNA sequence: TGCAGCGTTGAGGTGGGACAGGGGGTAAATGAAGCTTTCTTT.

V gene TRBV24-1 combines with J gene TRBJ2-1; 9 bases are shared with TRBD2. The J segment lost 1 base and the V segment lost 1 base, leaving 25 bases of the junction unmatched. The CDR3 has 24 residues. CDR1 and CDR2 (germline): KGHDR, SFDVKD. In DNA, the CDR3 is TGTGCCACCAGTGATTTTTGGCTAGCGGGGAGGGCATCAGCGAGCCCCAGATCCTACAATGAGCAGTTCTTC. Protein product: CATSDFWLAGRASASPRSYNEQFF.

This chain uses TRBV28 with TRBJ2-5, with TRBD2 as a possible D gene (5 bases). CDR3 length equals 13 residues. Germline CDR1 reads MDHEN; CDR2 reads SYDVKM. Trimming removed 6 bases from V and 8 bases from J, with 16 bases in between. This CDR3 reads CASSHYRSGTQYF. The CDR3 DNA sequence: TGTGCCAGCAGCCACTATCGAAGCGGAACCCAGTACTTC.

With regard to this clone: Other nucleotide sequences from this sample produce the same CDR3. The rearrangement uses TRBV7-3 and TRBJ2-3; tentative D call: TRBD2 (5 bases). The CDR3 sequence is 14 residues long. CDR1 is SGHTA and CDR2 is FQGTGA in the germline V gene. The V and J ends lost 3 bases and 2 bases respectively, with 9 bases between them. The chain's CDR3 is CASSLLATTDTQYF. The CDR3 nucleotides read TGTGCCAGCAGCTTGTTAGCGACCACAGATACGCAGTATTTT. Combining the CDR3 with reference TRBV7-3 and TRBJ2-3 gives the whole variable domain GAGVSQTPSNKVTEKGKYVELRCDPISGHTALYWYRQSLGQGPEFLIYFQGTGAADDSGLPNDRFFAVRPEGSVSTLKIQRTERGDSAVYLCASSLLATTDTQYFGPGTRLTVL.

J is TRBJ2-3 and V is TRBV6-5; 9 positions match TRBD1. CDR3 size: 11 residues. CDR1 is MNHEY, CDR2 SVGAGI, per germline. V shed 5 bases and J 13 bases; nucleotides not matched to a gene: 4. The CDR3 loop is CASSSGQGKYF. CDR3 bases: TGTGCCAGCAGTAGCGGACAGGGGAAGTATTTT.

This clone was observed a handful of times. The sample carries other DNA sequences with the same CDR3. The chain has TRBV3-1 (or the pseudogene TRBV3-2) and TRBJ1-2; 7 positions agree with TRBD1. The length of the CDR3 is 13 residues. Germline V gives CDR1 LGHDT, CDR2 YNNKEL (reference sequence). V trimming: 1 base; J trimming: 7 bases; junction bases outside the gene matches: 3. CDR3 nucleotides: TGTGCCAGCAGCCAAGGAACAGGGGTTGGCTACACCTTC. Protein: CASSQGTGVGYTF.

The gene calls are TRBV29-1 and TRBJ1-1; 8 bases match TRBD1. CDR1 SQVTM and CDR2 ANQGSEA come from the germline V gene. Trimming took 4 bases from V and 5 from J; bases not matched to a gene: 6. CDR3 size: 13 residues. The CDR3 coding sequence is TGCAGCGTTGTCAGGGGGCAGCGGACTGAAGCTTTCTTT. It translates to CSVVRGQRTEAFF.

The gene calls are TRBV15 and TRBJ2-1, with 11 bases that match TRBD1. Trimming cost V 0 bases and J 7 bases; bases outside gene matches: 5. This CDR3 is 16 amino acids long. Germline CDR1 reads LNHNV; CDR2 reads YYDKDF (reference sequence). The CDR3 is CATSRDRGTGGNEQFF. The CDR3 bases are TGTGCCACCAGCAGAGATAGGGGGACAGGGGGAAATGAGCAGTTCTTC.

The chain combines TRBV6-5 with TRBJ2-5; 7 nucleotides line up with TRBD1. Trimming removed 0 bases from V and 9 bases from J; junction bases left unmatched: 4. Germline CDR1 is MNHEY and CDR2 is SVGAGI. This CDR3 has 13 amino acids. CDR3 sequence reads: CASSYSPGTAQYF. The DNA for the CDR3 is TGTGCCAGCAGTTACTCGCCGGGGACAGCCCAGTACTTC.

V gene TRBV4-1 combines with J gene TRBJ2-3; D is perhaps TRBD2 (7 bases). In germline, CDR1 is MGHRA, CDR2 YSYEKL. V lost 3 bases and J lost 1, with 11 bases in between. The CDR3 consists of 15 residues. The CDR3 loop reads CASSQGGRGTDTQYF. In DNA, the CDR3 is TGCGCCAGCAGCCAGGGGGGGCGGGGCACAGATACGCAGTATTTT.